The following is a T cell receptor beta chain sequence with its context. The antigen is undetermined. The sample is drawn from a study of cytomegalovirus exposure and HLA in healthy donors. Study in general: Unique TCRs numbering some 80 million, obtained from HLA-typed donors, made up an early data release.

Points from the study as a whole: Some TCR beta chains (164 of them) were listed as cytomegalovirus-associated.

PCR used 60 Vbeta primers and 13 Jbeta primers. The assay was immunoSEQ multiplex PCR, and TCRdb's table has in-frame clones only and misses some. The repertoire holds around 96,000 clones, roughly three fifths seen once, with approximately 3% in the top ten. The V gene's germline CDR1 is LGHNA and CDR2 YNFKEQ. V was shortened by 4 bases and J by 4 bases, with 14 bases between the two germline ends. The length of the CDR3 is 14 residues. The chain joins TRBV4-2 to TRBJ2-7, with no clear D. This clonotype originated in a man between 60 and 75 years old in good health and CMV-seronegative. Sequencing was done on a sample of PBMCs. CDR3 loop: CASSPHTAVYEQYF. CDR3 coding DNA: TGTGCCAGCAGCCCCCACACGGCGGTGTACGAGCAGTACTTC.